This T cell receptor (beta chain) came from a study of T cells in Graves' hyperthyroidism and ophthalmopathy. This clonotype was recorded many times. TCR beta CDR3 sequences were amplified from RNA transcripts. HTBI primers were used for first-round RT-PCR of the TCR CDR3. MiXCR, applied by TCRdb to the multiplex PCR reads, yields one record per CDR3 protein. The sample includes 450,000 to 600,000 distinct CDR3 sequences, around 13% seen only once; the top ten take approximately 15%. The CDR3 covers 14 residues. Trimming stripped 5 bases from V and 3 bases from J, with 13 bases between. Germline V lookup: CDR1 SGHAT, CDR2 FQNNGV.

Sequencing was done on a sample of blood. The V and J genes are TRBV11-2 and TRBJ2-5, with a tentative D call TRBD1 (6 bases). This receptor was identified in a woman aged 35 to 49 with Graves' hyperthyroidism. The chain's CDR3 is CASSLAGVEETQYF. As DNA, the CDR3 is TGTGCCAGCAGCCTAGCAGGGGTAGAAGAGACCCAGTACTTC.